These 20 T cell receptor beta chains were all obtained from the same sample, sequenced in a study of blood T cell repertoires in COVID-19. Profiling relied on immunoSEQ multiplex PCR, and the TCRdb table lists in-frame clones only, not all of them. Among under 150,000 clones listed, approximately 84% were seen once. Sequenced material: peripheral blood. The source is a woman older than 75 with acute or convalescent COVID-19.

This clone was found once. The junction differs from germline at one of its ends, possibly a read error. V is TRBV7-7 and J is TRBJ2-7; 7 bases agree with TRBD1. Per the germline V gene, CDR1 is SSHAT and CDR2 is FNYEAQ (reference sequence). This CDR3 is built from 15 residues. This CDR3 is CASSPEVDRSYEQYF. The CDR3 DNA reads TGTGCTAGCAGTCCCGAGGTGGACAGGTCCTACGAGCAGTACTTC.

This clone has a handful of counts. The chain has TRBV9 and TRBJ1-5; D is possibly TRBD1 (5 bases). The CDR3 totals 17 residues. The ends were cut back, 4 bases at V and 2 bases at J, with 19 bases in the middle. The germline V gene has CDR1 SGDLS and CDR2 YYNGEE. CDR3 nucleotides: TGTGCCAGCAGCCCCACGAGGCGGGGGGTGGGCAATCAGCCCCAGCATTTT. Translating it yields CASSPTRRGVGNQPQHF.

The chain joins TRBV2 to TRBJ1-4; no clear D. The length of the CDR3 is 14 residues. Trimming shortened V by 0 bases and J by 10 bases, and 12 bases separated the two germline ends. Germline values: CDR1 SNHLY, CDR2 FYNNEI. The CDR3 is CASSEASWGVKLFF. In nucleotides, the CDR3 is TGTGCCAGCAGTGAAGCTTCGTGGGGAGTAAAACTGTTTTTT.

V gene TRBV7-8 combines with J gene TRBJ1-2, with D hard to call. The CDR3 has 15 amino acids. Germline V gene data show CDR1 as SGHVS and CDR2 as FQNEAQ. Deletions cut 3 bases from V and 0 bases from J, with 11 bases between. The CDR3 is CASSFLTLANYGYTF. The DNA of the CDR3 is TGTGCCAGCAGCTTTCTGACATTAGCTAACTATGGCTACACCTTC.

CDR3: CASSAGTATNEKLFF. CDR3 nucleotide sequence: TGTGCCAGTAGTGCCGGGACAGCAACTAATGAAAAACTGTTTTTT. The chain is built from TRBV19 and TRBJ1-4; 7 nucleotides line up with TRBD1. The CDR3 contains 15 residues. Germline CDR1 is LNHDA and CDR2 is SQIVND (reference sequence). V shed 5 bases, J shed 0 bases, and the junction held 3 bases outside the gene matches.

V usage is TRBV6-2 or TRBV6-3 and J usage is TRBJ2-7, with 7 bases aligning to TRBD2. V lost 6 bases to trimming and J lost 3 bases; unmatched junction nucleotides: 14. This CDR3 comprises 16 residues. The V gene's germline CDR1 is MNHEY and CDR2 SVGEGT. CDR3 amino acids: CASSPSSGGPNYEQYF. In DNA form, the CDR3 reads TGTGCCAGCAGCCCTTCTAGCGGAGGGCCAAACTACGAGCAGTACTTC.

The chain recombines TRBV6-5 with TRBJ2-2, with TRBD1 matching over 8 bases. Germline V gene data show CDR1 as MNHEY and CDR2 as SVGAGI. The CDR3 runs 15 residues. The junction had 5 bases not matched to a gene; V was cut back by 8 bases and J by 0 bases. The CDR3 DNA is TGTGCCAGCTTCCCGGGACAGGCGAACACCGGGGAGCTGTTTTTT. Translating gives CASFPGQANTGELFF.

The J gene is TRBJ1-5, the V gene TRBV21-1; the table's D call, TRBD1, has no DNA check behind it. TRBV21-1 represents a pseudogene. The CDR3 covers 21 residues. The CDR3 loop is CASSTIRHPGQVGCSNQPQHF. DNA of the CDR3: TGTGCCAGCAGCACCATTCGACACCCGGGACAGGTTGGTTGTAGCAATCAGCCCCAGCATTTT.

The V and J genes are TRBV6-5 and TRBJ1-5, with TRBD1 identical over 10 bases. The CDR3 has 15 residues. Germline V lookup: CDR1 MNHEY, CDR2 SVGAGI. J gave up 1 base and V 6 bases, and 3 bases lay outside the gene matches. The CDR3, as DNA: TGTGCCAGCAGACTGACAGGGGGCAGCAATCAGCCCCAGCATTTT. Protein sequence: CASRLTGGSNQPQHF.

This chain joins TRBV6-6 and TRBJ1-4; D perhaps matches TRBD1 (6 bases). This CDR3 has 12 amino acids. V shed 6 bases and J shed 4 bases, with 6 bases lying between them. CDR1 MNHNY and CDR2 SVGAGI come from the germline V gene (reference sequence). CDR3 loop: CASRQGNEKLFF. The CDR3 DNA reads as TGTGCCAGCAGACAGGGTAATGAAAAACTGTTTTTT.

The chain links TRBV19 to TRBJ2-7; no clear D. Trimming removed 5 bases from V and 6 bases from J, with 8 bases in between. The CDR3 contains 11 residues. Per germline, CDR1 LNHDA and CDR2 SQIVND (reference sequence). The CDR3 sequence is CASSSGSEQYF. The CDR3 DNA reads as TGTGCCAGTAGTTCCGGGTCCGAGCAGTACTTC.

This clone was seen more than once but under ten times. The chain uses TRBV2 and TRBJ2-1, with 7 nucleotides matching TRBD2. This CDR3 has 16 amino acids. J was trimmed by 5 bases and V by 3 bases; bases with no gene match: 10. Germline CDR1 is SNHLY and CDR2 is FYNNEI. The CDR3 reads CASSDPTSFGDNEQFF. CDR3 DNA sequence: TGTGCCAGCAGTGACCCGACTAGCTTCGGGGACAATGAGCAGTTCTTC.

CDR3 residues: CASSITNRLNTEAFF. CDR3 bases: TGTGCCAGTAGTATAACTAATCGGTTGAACACTGAAGCTTTCTTT. This rearrangement joins TRBV19 to TRBJ1-1; D gene uncertain. In germline, CDR1 is LNHDA, CDR2 SQIVND (reference sequence). Trimming took off 2 bases at V and 0 bases at J, with 10 bases between the two ends. The CDR3 sequence is 15 residues long.

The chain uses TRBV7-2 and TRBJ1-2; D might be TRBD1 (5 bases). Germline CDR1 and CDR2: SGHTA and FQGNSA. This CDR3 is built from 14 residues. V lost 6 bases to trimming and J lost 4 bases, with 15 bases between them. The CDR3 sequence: CASRAMSQGYGYTF. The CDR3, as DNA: TGTGCCAGCAGGGCGATGTCTCAGGGCTATGGCTACACCTTC.

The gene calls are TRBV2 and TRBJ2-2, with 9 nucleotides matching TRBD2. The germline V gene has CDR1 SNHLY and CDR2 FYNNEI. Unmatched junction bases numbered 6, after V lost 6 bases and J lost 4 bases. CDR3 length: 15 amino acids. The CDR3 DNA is TGTGCCAGCAGGAGTAGCGGGAGACGCACCGGGGAGCTGTTTTTT. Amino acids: CASRSSGRRTGELFF. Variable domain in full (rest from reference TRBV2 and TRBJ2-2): EPEVTQTPSHQVTQMGQEVILRCVPISNHLYFYWYRQILGQKVEFLVSFYNNEISEKSEIFDDQFSVERPDGSNFTLKIRSTKLEDSAMYFCASRSSGRRTGELFFGEGSRLTVL.

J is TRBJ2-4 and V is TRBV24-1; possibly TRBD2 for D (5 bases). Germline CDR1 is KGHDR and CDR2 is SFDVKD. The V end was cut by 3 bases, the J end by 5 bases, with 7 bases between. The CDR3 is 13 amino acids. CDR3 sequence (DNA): TGTGCCACCAGTGATCGGGGAGAAAACATTCAGTACTTC. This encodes CATSDRGENIQYF.

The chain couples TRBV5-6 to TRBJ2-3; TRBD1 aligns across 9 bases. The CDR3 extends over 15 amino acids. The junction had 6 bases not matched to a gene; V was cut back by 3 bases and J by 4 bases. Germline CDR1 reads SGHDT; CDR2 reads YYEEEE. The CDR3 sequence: CASSYRDRDADTQYF. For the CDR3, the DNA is TGTGCCAGCAGCTACCGGGACAGGGACGCAGATACGCAGTATTTT.

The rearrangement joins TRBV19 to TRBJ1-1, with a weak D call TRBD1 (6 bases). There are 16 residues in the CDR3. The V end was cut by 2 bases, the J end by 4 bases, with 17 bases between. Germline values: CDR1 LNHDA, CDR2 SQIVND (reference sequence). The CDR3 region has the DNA TGTGCCAGTAGTATACGTCGGACAGTCCTAGTCACTGAAGCTTTCTTT. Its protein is CASSIRRTVLVTEAFF.

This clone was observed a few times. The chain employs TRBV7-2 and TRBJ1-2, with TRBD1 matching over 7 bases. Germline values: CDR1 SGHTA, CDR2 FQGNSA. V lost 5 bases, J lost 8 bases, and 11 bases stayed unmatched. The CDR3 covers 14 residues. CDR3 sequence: CASSLEIEGGGYTF. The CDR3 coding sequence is TGTGCCAGCAGCCTGGAGATCGAAGGGGGCGGCTACACCTTC.

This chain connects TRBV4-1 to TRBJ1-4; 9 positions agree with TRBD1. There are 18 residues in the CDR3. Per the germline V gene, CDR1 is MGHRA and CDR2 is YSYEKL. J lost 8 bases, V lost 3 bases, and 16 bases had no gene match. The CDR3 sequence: CASSHPSGQGPPGEKLFF. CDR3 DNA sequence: TGCGCCAGCAGCCACCCCTCGGGACAGGGTCCGCCGGGCGAAAAACTGTTTTTT.